These T cell receptor beta chains were read from a single sample in a study of beta chain features in type 1 diabetes. Method: immunoSEQ multiplex PCR; TCRdb's copy keeps in-frame clones and lacks some. The sample lists roughly 280,000 clones; less than 30% were seen once. Source material: naive CD4+ T cells from blood. Source of these receptors: a woman aged 25 to 39 with type 1 diabetes. Both conserved end residues are part of each CDR3. The order of the fields is V gene, J gene, D gene, clone size, CDR3 DNA, CDR3 protein. The D gene is left open where the match is weak. Size tells how often a clone was seen (once, few, many) or the class of an expanded clone, and some rows leave it out.

TRBV6-6	TRBJ2-6	TRBD1	-	TGTGCCAGCATAAGGAGACAGGGGACCGGGGCCAACGTCCTGACTTTC	CASIRRQGTGANVLTF
TRBV6-4	TRBJ1-2	-	-	TGTGCCAGCAGTGACTATGCGGGGGGTGTCTATGGCTACACCTTC	CASSDYAGGVYGYTF
TRBV18	TRBJ2-1	-	-	TGTGCCAGCTCACCACAACGGGACAATGAGCAGTTCTTC	CASSPQRDNEQFF
TRBV2	TRBJ2-7	-	-	TGTGCCAGCAGTGGGGGGGGACCGGGACAGGCCCAGTACGAGCAGTACTTC	CASSGGGPGQAQYEQYF
TRBV7-3	TRBJ2-5	TRBD2	few	TGTGCCAGCAGCTTAACAGGACTAGCGGGAGTGGAGACCCAGTACTTC	CASSLTGLAGVETQYF
TRBV6-5	TRBJ1-1	TRBD1	few	TGTGCCAGCAGGGGGTCCGGGACAGGAGCTTTCTTT	CASRGSGTGAFF
TRBV4-1	TRBJ2-7	-	-	TGCGCCAGCAGCCAAGAAGGGGACTTGGCTTCCTACGAGCAGTACTTC	CASSQEGDLASYEQYF
TRBV6-4	TRBJ1-1	-	-	TGTGCCAGCAGTTCACAGGAGAACACTGAAGCTTTCTTT	CASSSQENTEAFF
TRBV29-1	TRBJ2-5	-	-	TGCAGCGTTGAGGGGGGTCTGTCAGAGACCCAGTACTTC	CSVEGGLSETQYF
TRBV18	TRBJ2-7	-	few	TGTGCCAGTCGGGAACAGGGATATACCTACGAGCAGTACTTC	CASREQGYTYEQYF
TRBV7-2	TRBJ2-7	TRBD1	-	TGTGCCAGCAGCCCGGACAGGAAGCAGTACTTC	CASSPDRKQYF
TRBV7-2	TRBJ1-5	-	-	TGTGCCAGCAGCCCACAGGGAATGGATCAGCCCCAGCATTTT	CASSPQGMDQPQHF
TRBV27	TRBJ2-1	TRBD2	-	TGTGCCAGCAGCCGAATTAGCGGGGGCTCCTACAATGAGCAGTTCTTC	CASSRISGGSYNEQFF
TRBV28	TRBJ1-4	-	-	TGTGCCAGCACTGATAGTACTAATGAAAAACTGTTTTTT	CASTDSTNEKLFF
TRBV7-9	TRBJ2-5	-	few	TGTGCCAGCAGCTTAGGGGCAGGGGATGGAGAGACCCAGTACTTC	CASSLGAGDGETQYF
TRBV30	TRBJ1-2	-	few	TGTGCCTGTCGGTTTAACTATGGCTACACCTTC	CACRFNYGYTF
TRBV28	TRBJ2-1	TRBD2	-	TGTGCCAGCAGTCTTGACCCCGCTAGCGGGAGTGGCGAGCAGTTCTTC	CASSLDPASGSGEQFF
TRBV25-1	TRBJ2-5	-	-	TGTGCCAGCAGTGCCACACAAGAGACCCAGTACTTC	CASSATQETQYF
TRBV28	TRBJ1-1	TRBD1	few	TGTGCCAGCAGTTACCCCTGGACAGGGCTGAACACTGAAGCTTTCTTT	CASSYPWTGLNTEAFF
TRBV6-1	TRBJ2-7	TRBD1	-	TGTGCCAGCAGTGCCGACAGGGGGCGTCAGCTCTTC	CASSADRGRQLF
TRBV29-1	TRBJ1-2	TRBD1	-	TGCAGCGCTATGAGGGACAGGGGTACCTCTGGCTACACCTTC	CSAMRDRGTSGYTF
TRBV19	TRBJ2-7	TRBD1	-	TGTGCCAGTAGTATCGCGACAGGGGTGAGTGAGCAGTACTTC	CASSIATGVSEQYF
TRBV9	TRBJ1-2	-	-	TGTGCCAGCAGTGAGTTGTGGAACTATGGCTACACCTTC	CASSELWNYGYTF